This T cell receptor beta chain was found in a study of Ad26.COV2.S vaccination and SARS-CoV-2 variants (dated by TCRdb to about 2021). As for the study more broadly: Vaccine-arm donors were drawn from COV1001, a multicentre, randomized, double-blind, placebo-controlled phase I-IIa trial of Ad26.COV2.S in healthy adults. A total of approximately 32 samples were included in the TCR-sequenced set, comprising around 20 Ad26.COV2.S vaccine recipients, 5 placebo recipients and 8 SARS-CoV-2 convalescent individuals. Blinding of investigators to trial group allocation was maintained during experiments and outcome assessment. The specificity and breadth of SARS-CoV-2-reactive T cell receptors after Ad26.COV2.S vaccination were assessed by TCRbeta repertoire sequencing. Trial participants were randomized into five groups of five: low-dose or high-dose Ad26.COV2.S given once or twice, or placebo on both occasions. Ad26.COV2.S was administered intramuscularly at 5 x 10^10 or 1 x 10^11 viral particles, either as a single shot or as two shots given 56 days apart. Study-wide conclusions, independent of this receptor: After vaccination, substantial breadth of spike-specific CD8+ and CD4+ T cell responses was reported. Non-spike TCR breadth was comparable between vaccine and placebo recipients, consistent with the vaccine containing only spike. Comparing responses between vaccine doses or regimens was not something the study was powered to do. It was noted by the authors that total T cell responses may have been underestimated by the TCR breadth and depth analyses. Higher spike-specific TCR breadth was observed in Ad26.COV2.S recipients than in placebo recipients (P = 0.0014).

As concerns this clone: Its antigen specificity is not known. The record has no base qualities; no much larger clone is one base away.

CDR3 length: 13 amino acids, cysteine to phenylalanine. Only CDR3 DNA remains: 39 bases, in frame from the first base. Per the germline V gene (reference sequence), GTSNPN is the CDR1 and SVGIG is the CDR2. The germline ends are 14 bases apart after V is trimmed by 7 bases and J by 1 base. According to the study, the label for this sample's treatment or condition signals: about 20 received Ad26.COV2.S at low or high dose, single or two shots; roughly five received placebo; per-sample allocation not given. For vaccine and placebo recipients, the sequenced repertoires came from samples collected on day 63 after the first injection. In Cohort 1b, more than 20 adults aged 18-55 years were enrolled at a single site in Boston, USA, between 29 July and 7 August 2020. Ad26.COV2.S was a replication-incompetent adenovirus type 26 vector expressing a prefusion-stabilized SARS-CoV-2 spike protein from the original Wuhan strain.

The immunoSEQ Assay was the method used to sequence TCRbeta CDR3 regions. After extraction, genomic DNA underwent amplification by bias-controlled multiplex PCR, followed by high-throughput sequencing. From the authors' description of their analysis: Collapsing and filtering of sequences were performed to quantify the absolute abundance of each unique TCRbeta CDR3 region. T cell fraction was estimated by normalizing TCRbeta template counts to usable DNA, with usable DNA measured through amplification of reference genes found in all nucleated cells. Repertoire TCRs were annotated as SARS-CoV-2-specific by exact matching of V gene, CDR3 amino acid sequence and J gene to a known reactive TCR set. MIRA supplied the reference SARS-CoV-2 TCR set, which was filtered for enrichment in COVID-19-positive ImmuneCODE repertoires so that public or cross-reactive TCRs were removed. Drawing on the MIRA antigens, annotated TCRs were analysed further at the level of specific ORF or position within ORF. Breadth was defined as annotated unique rearrangements over total unique productive rearrangements; depth was the summed frequency of those rearrangements. Two-sided Wilcoxon rank-sum tests were applied when comparing TCR breadth between groups. TCRdb stores this immuneACCESS table with in-frame sequences only. Part of the clones is absent; in the studies checked, under half of the shortfall reflects unresolved V genes, and no reason is known for the rest. Clone size and V and J calls were adopted from that table, with D and trimming inferred from the DNA. The sample has around 340,000 clones on record, roughly 90% of them singletons. The ten largest make up 5% of the sample.

The TCR sequence derives from a person between 18 and 59 years old who received the Ad26.COV2.S COVID-19 vaccine or a placebo. The source was peripheral blood, collected in a trial of Ad26.COV2.S vaccine versus placebo. The V gene is TRBV30 and the J gene is TRBJ2-7, with no confident D gene call. In nucleotides, the sequence is TGTGCCTTTGTCGATAGCAAATCCTACGAGCAGTACTTC. Its translation reads: CAFVDSKSYEQYF. The CDR3 plus the reference TRBV30 and TRBJ2-7 genes for the other parts give the full variable domain: SQTIHQWPATLVQPVGSPLSLECTVEGTSNPNLYWYRQAAGRGLQLLFYSVGIGQISSEVPQNLSASRPQDRQFILSSKKLLLSDSGFYLCAFVDSKSYEQYFGPGTRLTVT.